Below, 13 T cell receptor beta chains from the same sample are listed, as sequenced in a study of beta chain features in type 1 diabetes (dated by TCRdb to the late 2010s). Libraries were made using the immunoSEQ multiplex PCR assay. The entire isolated RNA was reverse transcribed using the High Capacity cDNA Reverse Transcription Kit, and thus expressed TCRB transcripts were sequenced. Entries here come from immuneACCESS through TCRdb and include only in-frame sequences with V and J called. Some clones fail to appear in such tables; in the studies checked, an unresolved V gene covers under half of the shortfall, and the cause of the remainder is unknown. This sample is represented by some 900,000 clones; roughly a sixth of them were singletons. The ten biggest clones cover roughly 0.025% of the sample. Sample: naive CD4+ T cells from blood. Reading the label with the study, this specimen's cell subset or site is: true naive CD4+ T cells. Receptors were obtained from a woman between 18 and 29 years old in good health.

This clone was counted between two and nine times. This chain uses TRBV6-1 with TRBJ2-7; a weak D match, TRBD1 (5 bases). Trimming stripped 7 bases from V and 2 bases from J, with 15 bases between. The CDR3 is 14 amino acids. Germline V gives CDR1 MNHNS, CDR2 SASEGT. The CDR3 reads CASIFGRQTYEQYF. The DNA of the CDR3 is TGTGCCAGCATTTTTGGGCGACAGACCTACGAGCAGTACTTC.

This clone was picked up a small number of times. V usage is TRBV28 and J usage is TRBJ1-5, with 11 bases that match TRBD1. Looked up from germline, CDR1 is MDHEN and CDR2 is SYDVKM. CDR3 length: 15 residues. V shed 3 bases and J 5 bases; nucleotides not matched to a gene: 3. The CDR3 protein is CASSLDRGLDQPQHF. CDR3 sequence (DNA): TGTGCCAGCAGTTTGGACAGGGGGCTTGATCAGCCCCAGCATTTT.

Notes on this clone: Different DNA sequences within this sample yield the same CDR3. The genes are TRBV20-1 and TRBJ1-2; unclear D gene. Germline V gives CDR1 DFQATT, CDR2 SNEGSKA (reference sequence). V was clipped by 6 bases and J by 4 bases, with 9 bases between them. The CDR3 consists of 11 residues. The CDR3 bases are TGCAGTGCGAGGGATGCCTATGGCTACACCTTC. The encoded protein is CSARDAYGYTF.

The chain couples TRBV6-6 to TRBJ1-5; D is possibly TRBD1 (5 bases). The CDR3 is made up of 13 amino acids. Germline loops: CDR1 MNHNY, CDR2 SVGAGI (reference sequence). V was pared by 6 bases and J by 7 bases, with 13 bases between. CDR3 region: CASSPRGAQPQHF. As DNA, the CDR3 is TGTGCCAGCAGCCCCCGAGGGGCCCAGCCCCAGCATTTT.

This clone was observed a few times. The chain carries TRBV7-2 and TRBJ2-5, with 7 bases fitting TRBD2. The J segment lost 3 bases and the V segment lost 3 bases, leaving 10 bases of the junction unmatched. The CDR3 totals 16 residues. Germline loops: CDR1 SGHTA, CDR2 FQGNSA. The CDR3 region is CASSFYTAGTKETQYF. For the CDR3, the DNA is TGTGCCAGCAGCTTCTATACGGCAGGGACTAAAGAGACCCAGTACTTC.

The chain joins TRBV5-4 to TRBJ2-5; 8 nucleotides align to TRBD2. Trimming took 5 bases from V and 5 from J; bases not matched to a gene: 5. The CDR3 has 13 residues. Per the germline V gene, CDR1 is SGHNT and CDR2 is YYREEE (reference sequence). The CDR3 nucleotides are TGTGCCAGCAGTCCAGCGGGAGTGGAGACCCAGTACTTC. Its translation: CASSPAGVETQYF.

This clone was counted only a few times. Other nucleotide sequences in the sample specify the same CDR3. V is TRBV6-5 and J is TRBJ2-3, with a weak D call TRBD2 (5 bases). V was cut by 8 bases and J by 0 bases, with 6 bases left in between. The CDR3 consists of 12 residues. Germline loops: CDR1 MNHEY, CDR2 SVGAGI. The CDR3 nucleotides read TGTGCCAGCCGCGGGAGCACAGATACGCAGTATTTT. This codes for CASRGSTDTQYF.

The chain recombines TRBV6-5 with TRBJ1-2; D might be TRBD1 (6 bases). The CDR3 extends over 13 amino acids. The V gene's germline CDR1 is MNHEY and CDR2 SVGAGI. Trimming took off 10 bases at V and 6 bases at J, with 18 bases between the two ends. The CDR3 spells CATRSTGRHGYTF. The CDR3 region has the DNA TGTGCCACCCGAAGCACAGGGCGCCATGGCTACACCTTC.

In its sample, this clone was seen a few times. The chain links TRBV5-4 to TRBJ2-5, with D perhaps TRBD2 (6 bases). The V gene's germline CDR1 is SGHNT and CDR2 YYREEE (reference sequence). The CDR3 sequence is 14 residues long. V lost 1 base to trimming and J lost 4 bases, with 11 bases between them. DNA of the CDR3: TGTGCCAGCAGCTTGAGGACTATCACAGAGACCCAGTACTTC. Translation: CASSLRTITETQYF.

This clone appeared a few times. V is TRBV9 and J is TRBJ2-5, with 9 bases fitting TRBD2. The trim removed 0 bases at V and 5 bases at J, leaving 5 bases unmatched. The CDR3 runs to 15 residues. CDR1 and CDR2 (germline): SGDLS, YYNGEE. The CDR3 DNA reads TGTGCCAGCAGCGTAGCTTATGGACTAGCGGAGACCCAGTACTTC. Amino acid sequence: CASSVAYGLAETQYF. Combining the CDR3 with reference TRBV9 and TRBJ2-5 gives the whole variable domain DSGVTQTPKHLITATGQRVTLRCSPRSGDLSVYWYQQSLDQGLQFLIQYYNGEERAKGNILERFSAQQFPDLHSELNLSSLELGDSALYFCASSVAYGLAETQYFGPGTRLLVL.

This clone was seen more than once but under ten times. This chain joins TRBV5-1 and TRBJ2-5; 8 nucleotides align to TRBD2. This CDR3 has 14 residues. Germline lookup yields CDR1 SGHRS and CDR2 YFSETQ. The trim removed 4 bases at V and 1 base at J, leaving 3 bases unmatched. CDR3 nucleotides: TGCGCCAGCAGCGTGGCGGGAGGCCAAGAGACCCAGTACTTC. Translated, it gives CASSVAGGQETQYF.

Only a few counts were recorded for this clone. The rearrangement joins TRBV7-2 to TRBJ1-3; 7 nucleotides align to TRBD1. Germline V gene data show CDR1 as SGHTA and CDR2 as FQGNSA. This CDR3 region has 14 residues. V lost 5 bases to trimming and J lost 7 bases; unmatched junction nucleotides: 8. The CDR3 DNA reads as TGTGCCAGCAGCACAGGGGCCGTATGGAACACCATATATTTT. The encoded protein is CASSTGAVWNTIYF.

This clone turned up a few times. Germline and junction disagree at one end, which may indicate a read error. The V gene is TRBV7-7, the J gene TRBJ2-3; the D gene could be TRBD1 or TRBD2 (5 bases each). Germline-derived CDR1 and CDR2 are SSHAT and FNYEAQ (reference sequence). The CDR3 runs to 13 residues. The chain's CDR3 is CASSLERDGMQYF. The DNA of the CDR3 is TGTGCTAGCAGCTTAGAAAGGGACGGCATGCAGTATTTT.